This note documents a single TCR beta chain sequence. This sample was included in a study of blood T cell repertoires in COVID-19. For the study at large: Specimens from acute and convalescent COVID-19 originated in the United States, Italy and Spain. In each case, the material was cDNA or gDNA derived from T cells, B-cell-depleted T cells, or PBMCs.

Original handling: From reference gene primer amplification, estimates of nucleated cell counts were derived. Sequenced by immunoSEQ multiplex PCR; TCRdb stores in-frame clones only, minus some. V and J calls plus clone size are reproduced from that table; the DNA served to infer D and trimming. Among some 250,000 clones listed, approximately 83% were seen once. The CDR3 loop spans 15 amino acids. Germline lookup yields CDR1 SGDLS and CDR2 YYNGEE. V dropped 4 bases and J dropped 4; count of bases not matched to a gene: 7. Sequenced input: peripheral blood. This clonotype was obtained from a young man who had recovered from COVID-19. This chain links TRBV9 with TRBJ2-1; TRBD1 matches 8 bases. Here the CDR3 reads CASSPHRGNYNEQFF. In DNA form, the CDR3 reads TGTGCCAGCAGCCCACACAGGGGGAATTACAATGAGCAGTTCTTC.